Below, 10 T cell receptor beta chains from the same sample are listed, as sequenced in a study of shared clonotypes between healthy human individuals (dated by TCRdb to about 2020). Libraries came from the immunoSEQ multiplex PCR assay. TCRdb retrieved this table from immuneACCESS and kept in-frame rearrangements only. Not all clones are present; in checked studies, unresolved V genes account for under half, and no reason is known for the remainder. This sample comprises 470,000 or so clones, 78% of them detected only once. The ten most abundant clones make up 12% of the sample. The sample was PBMCs. All receptors come from a woman in her 40s in good health. Some clones in this sample may be carry-over from other donors' samples.

V usage is TRBV4-1 and J usage is TRBJ2-5, with 10 bases identical to TRBD2. Losses at the gene ends were 0 bases for V and 10 bases for J; bases not matched to a gene: 11. The V gene's germline CDR1 is MGHRA and CDR2 YSYEKL. This CDR3 is 16 amino acids long. For the CDR3, the DNA is TGCGCCAGCAGCCAAGATCTAACTAGCGGGATTAGAGACCAGTACTTC. Its translation: CASSQDLTSGIRDQYF.

J is TRBJ2-7 and V is TRBV27; 12 bases line up with TRBD1. The CDR3 length is 15 residues. V dropped 4 bases and J dropped 2; count of bases not matched to a gene: 3. The V gene's germline CDR1 is MNHEY and CDR2 SMNVEV (reference sequence). CDR3 loop: CASSSGQGATYEQYF. The CDR3, as DNA: TGTGCCAGCAGTTCGGGACAGGGGGCTACCTACGAGCAGTACTTC.

The chain employs TRBV7-2 and TRBJ2-7; 7 bases are shared with TRBD2. CDR1 is SGHTA and CDR2 is FQGNSA in the germline V gene. The CDR3 is made up of 15 amino acids. V dropped 1 base and J dropped 1; count of bases not matched to a gene: 4. This CDR3 reads CASSLDYGRSYEQYF. As DNA, the CDR3 is TGTGCCAGCAGCTTAGACTACGGGAGGTCCTACGAGCAGTACTTC.

The rearrangement uses TRBV30 and TRBJ1-4, with 7 bases aligning to TRBD1. The V gene's germline CDR1 is GTSNPN and CDR2 SVGIG (reference sequence). J lost 6 bases, V lost 3 bases, and 7 bases had no gene match. The CDR3 contains 14 residues. The CDR3, as DNA: TGTGCCTGGAGCGCAGGGGGGGGAGATGAAAAACTGTTTTTT. This gives the protein CAWSAGGGDEKLFF.

The rearrangement links TRBV14 to TRBJ2-3, with unresolved D. The CDR3 is made up of 13 amino acids. Trimming pared 2 bases from V and 4 bases from J, leaving 7 bases between. CDR1 is SGHDN and CDR2 is FVKESK in the germline V gene. CDR3 protein: CASSQRSADTQYF. CDR3 in DNA: TGTGCCAGCAGCCAAAGGAGCGCAGATACGCAGTATTTT.

Note on this clone: This sequence is one base from a far larger clone and is likely a read error. V and J are TRBV11-3 and TRBJ2-2, with D uncertain. The V end was cut by 1 base, the J end by 1 base, with 4 bases between. The CDR3 is made up of 14 amino acids. Germline loops: CDR1 SGHNT, CDR2 YENEEA. The DNA of the CDR3 is TGTGCCAGCAGCTTAGTGGGGAACACCGGGGAGCTGTTTTTT. Translated, it gives CASSLVGNTGELFF.

The J gene is TRBJ2-7, the V gene TRBV7-9; 8 bases match TRBD1. This CDR3 region has 15 residues. The V segment lost 2 bases and the J segment 5 bases; nucleotides outside the gene matches: 8. Germline lookup yields CDR1 SEHNR and CDR2 FQNEAQ (reference sequence). CDR3 loop: CASSLRTGFIHEQYF. The DNA of the CDR3 is TGTGCCAGCAGCTTAAGGACAGGGTTTATCCACGAGCAGTACTTC. Drawing the rest from reference TRBV7-9 and TRBJ2-7, the complete variable domain is DTGVSQNPRHKITKRGQNVTFRCDPISEHNRLYWYRQTLGQGPEFLTYFQNEAQLEKSRLLSDRFSAERPKGSFSTLEIQRTEQGDSAMYLCASSLRTGFIHEQYFGPGTRLTVT.

CDR3 region: CASSSGSFTYEQYF. CDR3 coding DNA: TGTGCCAGTAGTAGCGGGAGTTTCACCTACGAGCAGTACTTC. The V call is TRBV19, the J call TRBJ2-7; TRBD2 aligns across 7 bases. CDR1 and CDR2 (germline): LNHDA, SQIVND (reference sequence). This CDR3 is built from 14 residues. J was trimmed by 2 bases and V by 4 bases; bases with no gene match: 5.

V is TRBV11-2 and J is TRBJ2-2; D may be TRBD1 (6 bases). The CDR3 is 13 residues long. With 3 bases removed from V and 7 bases from J, the gap between germline ends came to 9 bases. Germline V gives CDR1 SGHAT, CDR2 FQNNGV. CDR3 nucleotides: TGTGCCAGCAGCTTTAACAGGGACGGGGAGCTGTTTTTT. The encoded protein is CASSFNRDGELFF.

This clone was picked up one time. V usage is TRBV28 and J usage is TRBJ2-7; possibly TRBD2 for D (5 bases). This CDR3 is 11 amino acids long. CDR1 and CDR2 from the germline V gene are MDHEN and SYDVKM. Trimming pared 6 bases from V and 9 bases from J, leaving 12 bases between. The DNA of the CDR3 is TGTGCCAGCAGCTCCCCCGGGGTGCAGTACTTC. Translated: CASSSPGVQYF.